This is a list of T cell receptor beta chains from one sample in a study of pediatric ulcerative colitis. Sequencing was performed with immunoSEQ multiplex PCR; in TCRdb, only in-frame clones are kept and a portion is missing. The data hold about 64,000 clones, with over 65% observed a single time. Sequences were obtained from blood. Receptor source: a boy between 10 and 17 years old with moderate ulcerative colitis. Both conserved end residues are part of each CDR3. Fields, in order: V gene, clone size, D gene, J gene, CDR3 DNA, CDR3 protein. The D gene is left open where the match is weak. Clone sizes are given selectively: once, few, many, or a class where the clone is expanded.

>TRBV14|NA|NA|TRBJ2-2
TGTGCCAGCAGCCAAACTGCGGGATTGAACACCGGGGAGCTGTTTTTT
CASSQTAGLNTGELFF
>TRBV10-2|NA|TRBD2|TRBJ2-3
TGCGCCAGCAAGAGTAGCGGGTTTGCCACAGATACGCAGTATTTT
CASKSSGFATDTQYF
>TRBV5-4|few|NA|TRBJ1-1
TGTGCCAGCAGCTTGGTGGGCTCGGCTTCTGAAGCTTTCTTT
CASSLVGSASEAFF
>TRBV5-1|few|NA|TRBJ1-5
TGCGCCAGCAGCTTCGGGGATGAGAGCAATCAGCCCCAGCATTTT
CASSFGDESNQPQHF
>TRBV6-5|NA|TRBD2|TRBJ2-1
TGTGCCAGCCGGTCGGAGCGGGGCGAGGCTGAGCAGTTCTTC
CASRSERGEAEQFF
>TRBV7-9|NA|TRBD1|TRBJ1-2
TGTGCCAGCAGTCCCGATGACAGGGTCTATGTTGGCTACACCTTC
CASSPDDRVYVGYTF
>TRBV5-4|NA|TRBD1|TRBJ1-2
TGTGCCAGCAGCTTAACGACAGGGGCCAACTATGGCTACACCTTC
CASSLTTGANYGYTF
>TRBV5-6|once|TRBD1|TRBJ2-7
TGTGCCAGCAGAGTCGACAGGGAGCACCCCTACGAGCAGTACTTC
CASRVDREHPYEQYF
>TRBV9|NA|NA|TRBJ1-4
TGTGCCAGCAGCGTAGCAGGGCGCGAAAAACTGTTTTTT
CASSVAGREKLFF
>TRBV15|NA|TRBD1|TRBJ2-5
TGTGCCACCAGCAGAGATACGACAGGGGAAGAGACCCAGTACTTC
CATSRDTTGEETQYF
>TRBV29-1|NA|NA|TRBJ1-1
TGCAGCGTTGAACCGGTTGGGAGCAACACTGAAGCTTTCTTT
CSVEPVGSNTEAFF
>TRBV27|few|NA|TRBJ1-2
TGTGCCAGCAGTGTCGACGGTCTGGGATATAGGGGCTACACCTTC
CASSVDGLGYRGYTF
>TRBV15|once|TRBD2|TRBJ2-5
TGTGCCACCAGCACGGGGCTAGCGGGACCCAGGGAGACCCAGTACTTC
CATSTGLAGPRETQYF
>TRBV29-1|NA|NA|TRBJ1-1
TGCAGCGCCGCCGGGGGGGAAGCTTTCTTT
CSAAGGEAFF
>TRBV4-1|NA|NA|TRBJ1-1
TGCGCCAGCAGCCAAGAAATAGGTTTAGTCGGGGGGCGAACTGAAGCTTTCTTT
CASSQEIGLVGGRTEAFF
>TRBV7-2|few|TRBD2|TRBJ2-7
TGTGCCAGCAGCTTAGGACTAGCGGACTACGAGCAGTACTTC
CASSLGLADYEQYF
>TRBV9|NA|TRBD2|TRBJ2-3
TGTGCCAGCAGCGTTAGCGGGAGAAGAACAGATACGCAGTATTTT
CASSVSGRRTDTQYF
>TRBV5-4|NA|NA|TRBJ2-2
TGTGCCAGCAGCTTGGGGATGGGGGGTTGGAACACCGGGGAGCTGTTTTTT
CASSLGMGGWNTGELFF
>TRBV6-7|NA|TRBD1|TRBJ1-5
TGTGCCAGCAGTTACTGGGACAGGGGAAGTTCCCAGCATTTT
CASSYWDRGSSQHF
>TRBV5-1|once|TRBD2|TRBJ2-7
TGCGCCAGCAGCTCTGGACTAGCGGGAGGGGGATACGAGCAGTACTTC
CASSSGLAGGGYEQYF
>TRBV7-9|few|NA|TRBJ2-2
TGTGCCAGCAGCTCCGCCCACACCGGGGAGCTGTTTTTT
CASSSAHTGELFF
>TRBV5-1|NA|NA|TRBJ2-7
TGCGCCAGCAGCTTGTCTCCCCGAGTGGAGCAGTACTTC
CASSLSPRVEQYF
>TRBV18|NA|NA|TRBJ2-5
TGTGCCAGCTCACCGCAGTCTAGCGCTAGGGAGACCCAGTACTTC
CASSPQSSARETQYF
>TRBV5-1|NA|TRBD2|TRBJ2-1
TGCGCCAGCAGCTTGACCAGTTTAGGGACTAGCGGGAGGGGTGAGCAGTTCTTC
CASSLTSLGTSGRGEQFF
>TRBV10-3|NA|NA|TRBJ1-2
TGTGCCATCAGTGAGTCGATGGGCAGGAATGCTGGCTACACCTTC
CAISESMGRNAGYTF
>TRBV4-2|NA|NA|TRBJ2-3
TGTGCCAGCAGCCAAGAATCGCGGCAAATCACAGATACGCAGTATTTT
CASSQESRQITDTQYF